These T cell receptor beta chains were read from a single sample in a study of shared clonotypes between healthy human individuals. Libraries were prepared by immunoSEQ multiplex PCR; TCRdb keeps only in-frame clonotypes and omits some of them. The data hold roughly 650,000 clones, with roughly 96% observed a single time. Material for sequencing was naive CD8+ T cells sorted from blood. These receptors were collected from a young woman in good health. The conserved cysteine and the conserved F or W are not part of the CDR3 here.

V gene	J gene	CDR3 protein
TRBV9	TRBJ2-5	ASSVVSGAAQY
TRBV7-9	TRBJ1-4	ASCQDNEKLF
TRBV21-1	TRBJ2-3	ASTRGDAGRADTQY
TRBV6-1	TRBJ1-2	ASSEDREIYGYT
TRBV11-3	TRBJ1-4	ASSPGRGVANEKLF
TRBV14	TRBJ2-2	ASSPLNTGELF
TRBV9	TRBJ1-1	ASTYGPTAIDTEAF
TRBV28	TRBJ2-5	ASSLPDRQETQY
TRBV6-4	TRBJ2-3	ASSDSGGVGDTQY
TRBV27	TRBJ2-5	ASSRRQGTKKVARQETQY
TRBV2	TRBJ2-3	ASSGAVGGSSTDTQY
TRBV7-9	TRBJ2-1	ASSLGWTSGDEQF
TRBV5-6	TRBJ1-2	ASGGGYGYT
TRBV4-1	TRBJ1-5	ASSQDTGQGAGQPQH
TRBV11-2	TRBJ2-4	ASSQAMGLNIQY
TRBV7-9	TRBJ2-5	ASSKPGLETQY
TRBV28	TRBJ1-1	ASSPDRVFTEAF
TRBV5-6	TRBJ2-5	ASSLEASVAQETQY
TRBV28	TRBJ2-2	ASSSRLGTGELF
TRBV6-7	TRBJ2-7	ASSGNYEQY